The sequence of this TCR beta chain was determined in a study of metastatic and nonmetastatic thyroid tumors. Study findings and constraints: Within blood and tumor, benign nodules reportedly had significantly lower TCR beta diversity than malignant thyroid tumors did.

The entire patient cohort was treatment-naive prior to thyroid surgery. This clone was detected ten times or more. Its antigen is still unknown. V was shortened by 4 bases and J by 4 bases, with 11 bases between the two germline ends. Germline V gene data show CDR1 as LGHNA and CDR2 as YSLEER. This CDR3 spans 15 amino acids. Authors' data handling: A distant-metastasis classifier for papillary thyroid cancer was built using CDR3 differences across clinicopathological groups. TCRdb used MiXCR to call clones anew from the PCR reads. For this entry, the V and J calls and clone size follow TCRdb and not the study's own pipeline. This table has 70,000 or so clones, over 12% appearing once.

The receptor was isolated from a male donor with papillary thyroid cancer or a benign thyroid nodule (not recorded which). Some clones in this sample may be carry-over from other donors' samples. Sequencing was performed on blood. The V call is TRBV4-3, the J call TRBJ1-6; a possible D gene is TRBD1 (6 bases). The CDR3 bases are TGCGCCAGCAGCCTTTGGGACACGTATAATTCACCCCTCCACTTT. It encodes CASSLWDTYNSPLHF.